Below, 21 T cell receptor beta chains from the same sample are listed, as sequenced in a study of blood T cells in healthy people across ages. A second about 7 to 11 cycle PCR used barcoded and J-beta primers. TCRdb fed the 5' RACE reads into MiXCR, producing one record per CDR3 protein. The table shows more than 1,400,000 distinct CDR3 sequences, with about 40% occurring only once. Input material: blood. All receptors derive from a woman under 30 in good health.

J is TRBJ1-4 and V is TRBV6-1; D remains unclear. The CDR3 spans 13 residues. V was pared by 6 bases and J by 8 bases, with 13 bases between. CDR1 and CDR2 (germline): MNHNS, SASEGT. DNA of the CDR3: TGTGCCAGCAGCCGGAGTCACGGGGAAAAACTGTTTTTT. Its protein product is CASSRSHGEKLFF.

The V and J genes are TRBV7-7 and TRBJ2-5; the D is unclear. Per germline, CDR1 SSHAT and CDR2 FNYEAQ (reference sequence). The CDR3 consists of 14 residues. V lost 6 bases and J lost 0, with 11 bases in between. CDR3 sequence (DNA): TGTGCCAGCAGTTCAAAACCGCACCAAGAGACCCAGTACTTC. Translation: CASSSKPHQETQYF.

The gene calls are TRBV7-2 and TRBJ1-4; tentatively, D is TRBD1 (5 bases). This CDR3 is built from 14 residues. The V and J ends lost 3 bases and 7 bases respectively, with 12 bases between them. The germline gives CDR1 SGHTA, CDR2 FQGNSA. CDR3 nucleotide sequence: TGTGCCAGCAGCTTTCCCGGGGGTCGTGAAAAACTGTTTTTT. Protein sequence: CASSFPGGREKLFF.

The CDR3 here is CASSKDKREEAFLSYEQYF. CDR3 sequence (DNA): TGTGCCAGCAGCAAAGATAAGCGGGAGGAAGCCTTTCTCTCCTACGAGCAGTACTTC. This chain uses TRBV21-1 with TRBJ2-7; the listed D gene, TRBD2, was not tested against the DNA. TRBV21-1 is listed as a pseudogene. CDR3 length equals 19 residues.

With regard to this clonotype: Possible read error: a much larger clone is one base away. The CDR3 protein is CSAGGAVIATNEKLFF. In nucleotides, the CDR3 is TGCAGTGCTGGAGGGGCAGTAATCGCAACTAATGAAAAACTGTTTTTT. The chain combines TRBV20-1 with TRBJ1-4; TRBD1 is a possible D gene (5 bases). The germline CDR1 and CDR2 sequences are DFQATT and SNEGSKA (reference sequence). V gave up 5 bases and J gave up 0 bases, with 16 bases separating them. This CDR3 region has 16 residues.

This clonotype was observed a handful of times. The V gene is TRBV4-1, the J gene TRBJ1-2, with TRBD1 as a possible D gene (5 bases). CDR1 is MGHRA, CDR2 YSYEKL, per germline. V was cut by 0 bases and J by 7 bases, with 15 bases left in between. The CDR3 is 15 amino acids. CDR3 nucleotides: TGCGCCAGCAGCCAAGATGGGGCAGGTCGTGGTGGCTACACCTTC. It is translated as CASSQDGAGRGGYTF.

CDR3 protein: CASSVALEGSEQFF. CDR3 bases: TGTGCCAGCAGCGTAGCTTTGGAGGGAAGTGAGCAGTTCTTC. The chain is built from TRBV9 and TRBJ2-1, with a possible D match to TRBD2 (6 bases). The CDR3 sequence is 14 residues long. Germline V lookup: CDR1 SGDLS, CDR2 YYNGEE. V lost 0 bases, J lost 9 bases, and 13 bases lay in between.

This clonotype was counted at least ten times. J is TRBJ2-1 and V is TRBV7-7; D unclear. The germline V gene has CDR1 SSHAT and CDR2 FNYEAQ (reference sequence). The CDR3 consists of 13 residues. V lost 0 bases to trimming and J lost 3 bases, with 3 bases between them. The CDR3 sequence: CASSLALYNEQFF. The DNA for the CDR3 is TGTGCCAGCAGCTTAGCCCTCTACAATGAGCAGTTCTTC.

The gene calls are TRBV28 and TRBJ2-4, with TRBD2 matching 7 bases. The DNA matches TRBJ2-5 better at its end, which makes the J call doubtful. The CDR3 is 14 residues long. The germline gives CDR1 MDHEN, CDR2 SYDVKM. CDR3 sequence reads: CASIQRGLGETQYF. CDR3 nucleotide sequence: TGTGCCAGCATCCAGCGGGGCTTAGGGGAGACCCAGTACTTC.

This clonotype was seen a handful of times. The chain recombines TRBV2 with TRBJ2-2, with 10 bases aligning to TRBD1. This CDR3 spans 15 amino acids. Looked up from germline, CDR1 is SNHLY and CDR2 is FYNNEI. After removal of 4 bases from V and 5 bases from J, the junction contained 4 bases not matched to a gene. This CDR3 is CASSVLGQGTGELFF. The CDR3 DNA reads TGTGCCAGCAGTGTTTTGGGACAGGGGACCGGGGAGCTGTTTTTT. The full variable domain, with the rest looked up from reference TRBV2 and TRBJ2-2, is EPEVTQTPSHQVTQMGQEVILRCVPISNHLYFYWYRQILGQKVEFLVSFYNNEISEKSEIFDDQFSVERPDGSNFTLKIRSTKLEDSAMYFCASSVLGQGTGELFFGEGSRLTVL.

The table lists this clonotype with many counts. V gene TRBV2 combines with J gene TRBJ2-1; the D is unclear. This CDR3 has 11 amino acids. V was clipped by 7 bases and J by 3 bases, with 4 bases between them. Per the germline V gene, CDR1 is SNHLY and CDR2 is FYNNEI. CDR3 DNA: TGTGCCAGCAAGGACTACAATGAGCAGTTCTTC. Translating it yields CASKDYNEQFF.

There are a few counts of this clonotype. The chain carries TRBV15 and TRBJ2-7; D remains ambiguous. Trimming removed 4 bases from V and 2 bases from J, with 12 bases in between. The CDR3 is made up of 14 amino acids. Germline CDR1 and CDR2: LNHNV and YYDKDF (reference sequence). The CDR3 DNA reads TGTGCCACCAGCATCCTCGGAAGTACCTACGAGCAGTACTTC. It is translated as CATSILGSTYEQYF.

The chain couples TRBV2 to TRBJ2-1; D possibly corresponds to TRBD2 (5 bases). Germline V gene lookup returns CDR1 SNHLY and CDR2 FYNNEI. This CDR3 is built from 13 residues. V was clipped by 7 bases and J by 5 bases, with 12 bases between them. CDR3 in amino acids: CASNLPADNEQFF. For the CDR3, the DNA is TGTGCCAGCAATCTCCCAGCGGACAATGAGCAGTTCTTC. Looking up the rest from reference TRBV2 and TRBJ2-1 gives the full variable domain: EPEVTQTPSHQVTQMGQEVILRCVPISNHLYFYWYRQILGQKVEFLVSFYNNEISEKSEIFDDQFSVERPDGSNFTLKIRSTKLEDSAMYFCASNLPADNEQFFGPGTRLTVL.

This chain joins TRBV28 and TRBJ1-2; 7 bases align to TRBD1. Germline V gives CDR1 MDHEN, CDR2 SYDVKM. V lost 6 bases and J lost 4; bases outside the gene matches: 11. The CDR3 length is 15 residues. The CDR3 DNA reads TGTGCCAGCAGGCCACCGGGACAGCAGAGCTATGGCTACACCTTC. This codes for CASRPPGQQSYGYTF.

The CDR3 bases are TGTGCCAGCAGTCCGCTCGGGACTAGCGGGGAGTATGAGCAGTACTTC. Translating it yields CASSPLGTSGEYEQYF. The chain links TRBV6-2 or TRBV6-3 to TRBJ2-7, with 13 positions matching TRBD2. Germline CDR1 MNHEY, CDR2 SVGEGT. The CDR3 length is 16 residues. With V trimmed by 5 bases and J by 7 bases, 11 bases remained unmatched.

The V call is TRBV5-5, the J call TRBJ2-7, with 9 nucleotides matching TRBD2. Germline V CDR1 and CDR2: SGHKS, YYEKEE (reference sequence). The CDR3 has 16 residues. V lost 3 bases to trimming and J lost 1 base; unmatched junction nucleotides: 8. The DNA of the CDR3 is TGTGCCAGCAGCTGGACCCGACTAGCGGCTTCCTACGAGCAGTACTTC. Translating gives CASSWTRLAASYEQYF.

Concerning this clonotype: Germline is not matched at one junction end, which may reflect a read error. This rearrangement joins TRBV10-2 to TRBJ1-5; tentative D call: TRBD1 (6 bases). The CDR3 length is 13 residues. CDR1 is WSHSY and CDR2 is SAAADI in the germline V gene. CDR3 region: CAGSDDRLQPQHF. The CDR3 DNA follows: TGCGCCGGCAGTGACGACAGGCTTCAGCCCCAGCATTTT.

The chain links TRBV18 to TRBJ2-5; 7 bases fit TRBD1. Germline V gene data show CDR1 as KGHSH and CDR2 as LQKENI. Trimming at V came to 5 bases and at J to 11 bases, leaving 14 bases not matched to a gene. This CDR3 spans 14 amino acids. CDR3 DNA sequence: TGTGCCAGCTCAGCCGGGACAGTCCTACAGGAGCAGTACTTC. It specifies CASSAGTVLQEQYF.

This clonotype was seen more than once but under ten times. The gene calls are TRBV24-1 and TRBJ2-1; maybe TRBD1 (6 bases). The CDR3 consists of 13 residues. Germline V gene sequence: CDR1 KGHDR, CDR2 SFDVKD. V dropped 7 bases and J dropped 3 bases, with 9 bases sitting between them. Written as DNA, the CDR3 is TGTGCCACCAGCCCGGGACACTACAATGAGCAGTTCTTC. It is translated as CATSPGHYNEQFF.

This clonotype has a handful of counts. The V call is TRBV10-3, the J call TRBJ2-7; D remains unclear. This CDR3 comprises 12 residues. Germline lookup yields CDR1 ENHRY and CDR2 SYGVKD. V lost 1 base to trimming and J lost 2 bases, with 3 bases between them. Here the CDR3 reads CAISEWAYEQYF. In nucleotides, the CDR3 is TGTGCCATCAGTGAGTGGGCCTACGAGCAGTACTTC.

As for this clonotype: The junction differs from germline at one of its ends, possibly a read error. This rearrangement joins TRBV7-2 to TRBJ2-5; D ambiguous. Germline-derived CDR1 and CDR2 are SGHTA and FQGNSA. The length of the CDR3 is 14 residues. CDR3: CAGSLEAGQETQYF. The CDR3 DNA follows: TGTGCCGGCAGCTTAGAGGCAGGACAAGAGACCCAGTACTTC.